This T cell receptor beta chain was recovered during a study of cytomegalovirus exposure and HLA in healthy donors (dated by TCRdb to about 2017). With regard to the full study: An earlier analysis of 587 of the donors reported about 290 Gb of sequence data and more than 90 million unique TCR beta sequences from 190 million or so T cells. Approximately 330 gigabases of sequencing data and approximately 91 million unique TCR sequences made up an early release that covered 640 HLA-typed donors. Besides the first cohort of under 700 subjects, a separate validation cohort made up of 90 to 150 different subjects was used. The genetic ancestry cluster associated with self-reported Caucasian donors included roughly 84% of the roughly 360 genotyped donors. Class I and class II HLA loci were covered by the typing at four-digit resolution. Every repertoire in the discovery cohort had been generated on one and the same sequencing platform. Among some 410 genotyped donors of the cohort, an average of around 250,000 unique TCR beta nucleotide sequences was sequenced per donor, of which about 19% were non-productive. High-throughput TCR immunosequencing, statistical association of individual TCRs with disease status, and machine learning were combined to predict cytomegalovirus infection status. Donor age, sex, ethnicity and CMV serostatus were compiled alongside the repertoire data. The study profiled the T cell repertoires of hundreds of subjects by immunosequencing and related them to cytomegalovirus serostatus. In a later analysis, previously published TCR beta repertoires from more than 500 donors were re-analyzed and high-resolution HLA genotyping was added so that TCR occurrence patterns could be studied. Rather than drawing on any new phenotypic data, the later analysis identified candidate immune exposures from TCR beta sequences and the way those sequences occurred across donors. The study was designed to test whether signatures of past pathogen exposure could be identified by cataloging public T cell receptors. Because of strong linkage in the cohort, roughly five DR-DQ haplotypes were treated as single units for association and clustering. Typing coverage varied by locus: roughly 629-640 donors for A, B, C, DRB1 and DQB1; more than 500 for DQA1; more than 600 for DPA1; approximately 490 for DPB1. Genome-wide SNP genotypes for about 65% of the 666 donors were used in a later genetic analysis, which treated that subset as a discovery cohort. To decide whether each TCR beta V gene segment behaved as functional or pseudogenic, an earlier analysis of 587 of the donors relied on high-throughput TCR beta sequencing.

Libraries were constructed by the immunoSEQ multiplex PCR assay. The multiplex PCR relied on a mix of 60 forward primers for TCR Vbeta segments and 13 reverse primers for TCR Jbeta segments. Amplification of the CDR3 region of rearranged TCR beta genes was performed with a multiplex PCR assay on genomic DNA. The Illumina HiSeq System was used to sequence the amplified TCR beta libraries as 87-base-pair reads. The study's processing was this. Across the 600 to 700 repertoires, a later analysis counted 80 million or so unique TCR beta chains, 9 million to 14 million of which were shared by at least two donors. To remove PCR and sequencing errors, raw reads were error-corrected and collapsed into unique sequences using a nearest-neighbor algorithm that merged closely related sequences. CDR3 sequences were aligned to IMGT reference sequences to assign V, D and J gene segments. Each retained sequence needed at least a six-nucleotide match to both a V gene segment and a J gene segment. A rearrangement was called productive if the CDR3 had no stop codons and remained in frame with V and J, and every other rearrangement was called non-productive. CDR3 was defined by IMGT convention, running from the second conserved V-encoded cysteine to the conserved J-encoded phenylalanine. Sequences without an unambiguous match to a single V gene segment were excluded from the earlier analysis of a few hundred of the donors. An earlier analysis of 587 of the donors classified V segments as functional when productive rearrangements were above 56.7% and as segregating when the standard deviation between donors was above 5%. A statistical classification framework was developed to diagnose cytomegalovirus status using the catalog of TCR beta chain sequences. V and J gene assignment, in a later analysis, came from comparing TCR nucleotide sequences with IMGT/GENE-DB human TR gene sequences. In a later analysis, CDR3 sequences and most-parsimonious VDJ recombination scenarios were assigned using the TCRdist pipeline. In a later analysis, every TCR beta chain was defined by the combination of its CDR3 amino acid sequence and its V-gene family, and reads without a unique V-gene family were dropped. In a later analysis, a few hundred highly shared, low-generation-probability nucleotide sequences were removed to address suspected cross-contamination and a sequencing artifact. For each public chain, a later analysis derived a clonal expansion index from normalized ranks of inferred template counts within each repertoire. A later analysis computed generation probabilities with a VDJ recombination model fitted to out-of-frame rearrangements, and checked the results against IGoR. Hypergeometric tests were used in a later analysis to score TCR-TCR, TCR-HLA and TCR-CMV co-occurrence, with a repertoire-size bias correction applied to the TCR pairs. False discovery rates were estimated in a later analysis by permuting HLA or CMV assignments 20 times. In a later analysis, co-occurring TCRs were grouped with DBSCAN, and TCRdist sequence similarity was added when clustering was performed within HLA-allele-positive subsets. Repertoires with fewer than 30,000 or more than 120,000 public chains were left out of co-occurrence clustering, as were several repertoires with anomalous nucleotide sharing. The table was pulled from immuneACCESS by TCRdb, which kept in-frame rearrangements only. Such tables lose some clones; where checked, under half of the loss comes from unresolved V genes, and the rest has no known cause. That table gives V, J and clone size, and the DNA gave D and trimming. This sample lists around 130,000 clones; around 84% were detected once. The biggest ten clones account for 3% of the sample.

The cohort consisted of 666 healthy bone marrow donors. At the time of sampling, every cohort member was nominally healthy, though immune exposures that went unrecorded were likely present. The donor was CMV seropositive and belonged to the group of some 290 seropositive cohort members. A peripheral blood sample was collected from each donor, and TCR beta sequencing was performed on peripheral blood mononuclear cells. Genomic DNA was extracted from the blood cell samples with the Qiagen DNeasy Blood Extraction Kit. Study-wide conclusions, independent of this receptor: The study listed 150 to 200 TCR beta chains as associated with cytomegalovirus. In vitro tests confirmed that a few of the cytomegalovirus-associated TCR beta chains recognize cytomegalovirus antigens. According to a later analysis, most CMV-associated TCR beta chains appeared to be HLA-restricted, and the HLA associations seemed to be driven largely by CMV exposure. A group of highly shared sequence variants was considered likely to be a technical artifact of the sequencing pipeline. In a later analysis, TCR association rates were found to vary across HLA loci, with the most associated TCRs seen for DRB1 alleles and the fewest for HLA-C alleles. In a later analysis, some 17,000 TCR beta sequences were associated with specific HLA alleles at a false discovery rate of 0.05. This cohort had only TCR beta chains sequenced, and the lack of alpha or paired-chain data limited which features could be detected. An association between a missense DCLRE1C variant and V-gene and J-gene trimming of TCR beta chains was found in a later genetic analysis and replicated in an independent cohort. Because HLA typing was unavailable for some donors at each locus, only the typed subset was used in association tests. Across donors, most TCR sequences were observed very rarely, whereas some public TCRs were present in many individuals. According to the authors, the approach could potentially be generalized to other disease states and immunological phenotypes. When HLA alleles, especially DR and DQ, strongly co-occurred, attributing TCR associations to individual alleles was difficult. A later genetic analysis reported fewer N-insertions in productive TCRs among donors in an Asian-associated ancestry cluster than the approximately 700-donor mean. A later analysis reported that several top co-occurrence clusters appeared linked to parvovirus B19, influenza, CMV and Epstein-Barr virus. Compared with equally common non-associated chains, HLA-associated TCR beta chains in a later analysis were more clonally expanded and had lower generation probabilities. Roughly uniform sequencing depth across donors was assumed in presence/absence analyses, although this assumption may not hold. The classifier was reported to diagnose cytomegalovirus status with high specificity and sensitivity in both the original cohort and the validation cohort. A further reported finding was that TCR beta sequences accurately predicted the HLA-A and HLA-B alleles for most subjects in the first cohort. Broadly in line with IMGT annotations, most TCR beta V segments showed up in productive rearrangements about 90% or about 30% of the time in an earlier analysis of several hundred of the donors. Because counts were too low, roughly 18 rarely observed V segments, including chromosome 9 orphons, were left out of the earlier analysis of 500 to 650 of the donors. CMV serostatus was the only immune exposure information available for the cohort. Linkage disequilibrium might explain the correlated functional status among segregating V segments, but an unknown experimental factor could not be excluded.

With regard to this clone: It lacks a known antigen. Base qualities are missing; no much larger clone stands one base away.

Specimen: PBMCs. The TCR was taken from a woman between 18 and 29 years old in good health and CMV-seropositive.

The nucleotide sequence reads TGCGCCAGCAGCTTGGGGCAGGGAAAAGCTTTCTTT. The translation is CASSLGQGKAFF. The chain joins TRBV5-1 to TRBJ1-1; TRBD1 is a possible D gene, resting on 5 matching bases. V drops 0 bases and J drops 9 bases, leaving 9 bases in between. The CDR3 goes from the cysteine to the phenylalanine over 12 residues. Left in the record is the CDR3 DNA by itself, 36 bases read in frame from the first base. CDR1 and CDR2, per the germline V gene, are SGHRS and YFSETQ.